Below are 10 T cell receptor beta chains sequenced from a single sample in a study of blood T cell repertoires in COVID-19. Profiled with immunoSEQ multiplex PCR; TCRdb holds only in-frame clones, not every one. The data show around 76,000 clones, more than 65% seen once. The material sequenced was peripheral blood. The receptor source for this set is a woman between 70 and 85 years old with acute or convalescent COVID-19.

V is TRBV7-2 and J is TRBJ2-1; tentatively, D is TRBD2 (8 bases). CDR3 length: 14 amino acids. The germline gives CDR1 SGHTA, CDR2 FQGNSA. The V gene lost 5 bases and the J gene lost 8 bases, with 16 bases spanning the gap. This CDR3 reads CASSHSGTAYEQFF. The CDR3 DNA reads TGTGCCAGCAGCCATAGCGGGACAGCGTATGAGCAGTTCTTC.

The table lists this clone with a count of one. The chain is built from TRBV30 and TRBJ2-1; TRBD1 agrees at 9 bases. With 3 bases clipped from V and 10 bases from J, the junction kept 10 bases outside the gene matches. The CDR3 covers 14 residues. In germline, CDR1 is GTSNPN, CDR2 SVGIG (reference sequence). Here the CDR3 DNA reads TGTGCCTGGAGGGGATTAGTAGGGACAGGGGAGCAGTTCTTC. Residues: CAWRGLVGTGEQFF.

CDR3 sequence: CASSPPNRERETQYF. CDR3 in DNA: TGTGCCAGCAGCCCACCAAACAGGGAACGGGAGACCCAGTACTTC. V and J are TRBV7-9 and TRBJ2-5; the D gene is possibly TRBD1 (6 bases). Germline CDR1 SEHNR, CDR2 FQNEAQ (reference sequence). The CDR3 has 15 residues. Trimming cost V 5 bases and J 5 bases, with 18 bases left between them.

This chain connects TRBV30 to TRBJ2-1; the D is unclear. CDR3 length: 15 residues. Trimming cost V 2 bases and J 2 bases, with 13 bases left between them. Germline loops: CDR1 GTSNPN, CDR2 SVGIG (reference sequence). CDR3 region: CAWSHNPQAYNEQFF. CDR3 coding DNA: TGTGCCTGGAGTCATAATCCGCAGGCCTACAATGAGCAGTTCTTC.

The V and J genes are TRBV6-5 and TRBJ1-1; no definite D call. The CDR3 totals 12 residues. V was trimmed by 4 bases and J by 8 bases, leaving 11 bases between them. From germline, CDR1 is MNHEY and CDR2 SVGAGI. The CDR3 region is CASSSQLPEAFF. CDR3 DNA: TGTGCCAGCAGTTCACAGCTCCCCGAAGCTTTCTTT.

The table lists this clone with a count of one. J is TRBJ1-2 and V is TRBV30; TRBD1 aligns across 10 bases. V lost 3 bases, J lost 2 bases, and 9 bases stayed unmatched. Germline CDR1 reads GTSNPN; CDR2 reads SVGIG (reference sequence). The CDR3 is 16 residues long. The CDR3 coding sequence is TGTGCCTGGAGGTCAATCGGACAGGGGGTGAACTATGGCTACACCTTC. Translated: CAWRSIGQGVNYGYTF.

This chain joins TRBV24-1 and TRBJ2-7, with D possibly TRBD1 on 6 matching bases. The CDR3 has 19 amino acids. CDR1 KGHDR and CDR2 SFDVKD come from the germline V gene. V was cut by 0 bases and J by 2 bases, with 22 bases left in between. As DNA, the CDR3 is TGTGCCACCAGTGATTTGGGGCAGGGGTTGTTCGATCCGCCCTACGAGCAGTACTTC. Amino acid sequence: CATSDLGQGLFDPPYEQYF.

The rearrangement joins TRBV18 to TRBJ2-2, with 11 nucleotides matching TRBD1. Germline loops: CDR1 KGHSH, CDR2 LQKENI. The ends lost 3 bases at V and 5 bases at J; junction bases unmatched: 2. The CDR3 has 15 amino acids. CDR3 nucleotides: TGTGCCAGCTCACCGGGACAGGGGGAGACCGGGGAGCTGTTTTTT. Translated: CASSPGQGETGELFF.

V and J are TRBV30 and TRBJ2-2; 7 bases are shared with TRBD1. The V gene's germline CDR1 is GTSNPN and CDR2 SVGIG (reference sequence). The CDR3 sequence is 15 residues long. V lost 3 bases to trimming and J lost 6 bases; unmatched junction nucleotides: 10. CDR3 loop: CAWRSPTGSPGELFF. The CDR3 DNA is TGTGCCTGGAGATCCCCGACAGGGTCGCCCGGGGAGCTGTTTTTT.

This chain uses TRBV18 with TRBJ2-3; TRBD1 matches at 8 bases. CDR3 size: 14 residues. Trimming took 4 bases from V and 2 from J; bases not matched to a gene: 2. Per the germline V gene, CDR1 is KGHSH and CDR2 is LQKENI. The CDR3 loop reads CASSLDRATDTQYF. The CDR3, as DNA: TGTGCCAGCTCACTGGACAGGGCCACAGATACGCAGTATTTT.